The sequence of this T cell receptor beta chain was determined in a study of OX40 agonist ivuxolimab in advanced cancers. Assay: immunoSEQ multiplex PCR; the TCRdb copy retains only in-frame clones and omits some. The table has 90,000 to 100,000 clones, approximately 85% seen once. CDR1 and CDR2 from the germline V gene are SGHVS and FQNEAQ. CDR3 length equals 17 residues. Trimming removed 4 bases at V and 1 base at J, with 18 bases between. This TCR came from an adult with an advanced solid tumor such as melanoma, head and neck, liver or kidney cancer. Here the sequenced sample was CD4+ or CD8+ T cells sorted from blood, taken in a trial of the OX40 agonist ivuxolimab. The V gene is TRBV7-8, the J gene TRBJ2-3, with no clear D. As DNA, the CDR3 is TGTGCCAGCAGCTCACGAGAAGACATTTACGGCACAGATACGCAGTATTTT. This encodes CASSSREDIYGTDTQYF.